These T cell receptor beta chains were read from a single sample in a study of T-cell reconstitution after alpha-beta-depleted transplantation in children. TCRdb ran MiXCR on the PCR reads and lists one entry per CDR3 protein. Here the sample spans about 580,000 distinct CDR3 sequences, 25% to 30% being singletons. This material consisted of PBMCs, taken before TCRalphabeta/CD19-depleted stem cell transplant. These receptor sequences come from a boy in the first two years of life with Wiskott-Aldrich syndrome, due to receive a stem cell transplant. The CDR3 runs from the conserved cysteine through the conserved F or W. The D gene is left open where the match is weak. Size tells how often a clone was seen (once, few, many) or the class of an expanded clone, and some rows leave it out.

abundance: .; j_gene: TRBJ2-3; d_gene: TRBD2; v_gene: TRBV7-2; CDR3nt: TGTGCCAGCAGCTTAGCTCCTAGCGGGACTCGAGGCACAGATACGCAGTATTTT; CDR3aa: CASSLAPSGTRGTDTQYF
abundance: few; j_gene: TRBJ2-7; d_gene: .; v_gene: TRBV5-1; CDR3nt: TGCGCCAGCTCCCGGGGAAACACCTACGAGCAGTACTTC; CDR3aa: CASSRGNTYEQYF
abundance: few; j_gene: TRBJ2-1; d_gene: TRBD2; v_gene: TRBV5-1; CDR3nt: TGCGCCAGCAGCCGGGACTACCGTTACAATGAGCAGTTCTTC; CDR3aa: CASSRDYRYNEQFF
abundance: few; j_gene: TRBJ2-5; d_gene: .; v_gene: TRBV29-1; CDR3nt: TGCAGCGTTGAAGCCGGGACAAACCTCCAAGAGACCCAGTACTTC; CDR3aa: CSVEAGTNLQETQYF
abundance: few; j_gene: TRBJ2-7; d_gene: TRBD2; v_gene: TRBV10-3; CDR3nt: TGTGCCATCAGAGGGACTAGCGGAACCTACGAGCAGTACTTC; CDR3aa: CAIRGTSGTYEQYF
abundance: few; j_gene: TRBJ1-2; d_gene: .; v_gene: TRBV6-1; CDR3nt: TGTGCCAGCAGTGTAGGTGGCGGCTACACCTTC; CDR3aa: CASSVGGGYTF
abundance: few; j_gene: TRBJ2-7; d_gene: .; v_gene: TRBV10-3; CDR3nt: TGTGCCATCAGGGCAAGGGAGGGACAAATCTACGAGCAGTACTTC; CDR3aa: CAIRAREGQIYEQYF
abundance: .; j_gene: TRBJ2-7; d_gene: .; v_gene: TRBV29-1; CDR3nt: TGCAGCGTTTCAGGGGACCACTTGAGATACGAGCAGTACTTC; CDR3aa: CSVSGDHLRYEQYF
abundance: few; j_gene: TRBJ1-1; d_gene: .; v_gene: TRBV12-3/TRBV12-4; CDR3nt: TGTGCCAGCAGTCGGAGGAGCGGGAACACTGAAGCTTTCTTT; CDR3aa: CASSRRSGNTEAFF
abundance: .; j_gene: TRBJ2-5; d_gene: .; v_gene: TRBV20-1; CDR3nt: TGCAGTGCTAGAGGACCTGAGAGGACCCAGTACTTC; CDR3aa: CSARGPERTQYF
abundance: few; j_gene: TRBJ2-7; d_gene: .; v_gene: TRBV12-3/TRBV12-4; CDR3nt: TGTGCCAGCAGTCGTCGAGAGGCTAAGACCTACGAGCAGTACTTC; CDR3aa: CASSRREAKTYEQYF
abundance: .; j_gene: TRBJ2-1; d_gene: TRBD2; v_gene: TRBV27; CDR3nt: TGTGCCAGCAGCCCAGTCGGGGGAGGGACGGGTGAGCAGTTCTTC; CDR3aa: CASSPVGGGTGEQFF
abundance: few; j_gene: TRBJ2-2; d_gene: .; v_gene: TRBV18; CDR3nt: TGTGCCAGCGCTGAGGGGGGCACCGGGGAGCTGTTTTTT; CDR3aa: CASAEGGTGELFF
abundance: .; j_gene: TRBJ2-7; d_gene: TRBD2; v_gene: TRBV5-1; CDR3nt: TGCGCCAGCAGCTGGGGACTAGCGGGAGGCCCAACCTACGAGCAGTACTTC; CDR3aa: CASSWGLAGGPTYEQYF
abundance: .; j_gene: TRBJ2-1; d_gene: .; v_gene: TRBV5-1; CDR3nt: TGCGCCAGCAGCTTGGCTTCTAGCGCAATAGGGAATGAGCAGTTCTTC; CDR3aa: CASSLASSAIGNEQFF
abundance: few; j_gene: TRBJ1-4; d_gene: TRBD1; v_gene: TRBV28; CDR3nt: TGTGCCAGCAGGTTACAGGGGTCGGTTGAAAAACTGTTTTTT; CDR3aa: CASRLQGSVEKLFF
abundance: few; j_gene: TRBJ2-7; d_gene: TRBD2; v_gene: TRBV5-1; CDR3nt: TGCGCCAGCAGCTTGCAGCCTGCCGGGAGGACCTACGAGCAGTACTTC; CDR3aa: CASSLQPAGRTYEQYF
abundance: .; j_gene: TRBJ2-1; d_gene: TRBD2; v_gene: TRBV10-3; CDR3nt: TGTGCCATCAGTGTGCTAGCGGGAGAAGGAGAGCAGTTCTTC; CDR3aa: CAISVLAGEGEQFF
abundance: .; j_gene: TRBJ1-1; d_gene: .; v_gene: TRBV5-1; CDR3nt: TGCGCCAGCAGCCCACGAGGACAGATTAACACTGAAGCTTTCTTT; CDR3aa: CASSPRGQINTEAFF
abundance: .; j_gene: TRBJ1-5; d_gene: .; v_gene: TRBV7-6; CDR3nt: TGTGCCAGCAGCTTAGCCCTGGGCCGGCCTTATAGCAATCAGCCCCAGCATTTT; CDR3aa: CASSLALGRPYSNQPQHF
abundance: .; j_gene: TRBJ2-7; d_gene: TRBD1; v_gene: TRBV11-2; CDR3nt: TGTGCCAGCAGCTTAGTACAACAGGGGTACAGAACCTACGAGCAGTACTTC; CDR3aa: CASSLVQQGYRTYEQYF
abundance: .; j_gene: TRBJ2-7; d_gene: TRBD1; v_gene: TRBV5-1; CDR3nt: TGCGCCAGCAGCTTCCCCCCTGGACAGGCCTCAGTCTACGAGCAGTACTTC; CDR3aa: CASSFPPGQASVYEQYF
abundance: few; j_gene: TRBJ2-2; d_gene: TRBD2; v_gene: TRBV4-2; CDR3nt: TGTGCCAGCAGCCGGGGACTAGCGGGAGAACAAGGCGGGGAGCTGTTTTTT; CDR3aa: CASSRGLAGEQGGELFF
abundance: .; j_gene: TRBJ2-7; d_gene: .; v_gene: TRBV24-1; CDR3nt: TGTGCCACCAGTGATTCCAGGGATGGCTCCTACGAGCAGTACTTC; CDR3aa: CATSDSRDGSYEQYF
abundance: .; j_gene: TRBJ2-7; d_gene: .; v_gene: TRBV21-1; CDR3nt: TGTGCCAGCAGCAAAGTTCGAGGGACCTCCTACGAGCAGTACTTC; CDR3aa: CASSKVRGTSYEQYF
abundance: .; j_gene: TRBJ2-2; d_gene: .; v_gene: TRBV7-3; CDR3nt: TGTGCCAGCAGCCCTCAAGGTACCGCGACGATCACCGGGGAGCTGTTTTTT; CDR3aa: CASSPQGTATITGELFF
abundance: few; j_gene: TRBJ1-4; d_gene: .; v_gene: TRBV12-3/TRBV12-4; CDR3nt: TGTGCCAGCAGTTTTAGTCCCGACGCACACTATGAAAAACTGTTTTTT; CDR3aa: CASSFSPDAHYEKLFF
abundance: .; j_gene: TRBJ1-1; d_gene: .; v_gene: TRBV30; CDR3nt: TGTGCCTGGAGTTGGGTGATGAACACTGAAGCTTTCTTT; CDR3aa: CAWSWVMNTEAFF
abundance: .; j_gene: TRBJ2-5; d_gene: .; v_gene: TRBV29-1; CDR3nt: TGCAGCGTTCGAAAGGGAGAGACCCAGTACTTC; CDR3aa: CSVRKGETQYF
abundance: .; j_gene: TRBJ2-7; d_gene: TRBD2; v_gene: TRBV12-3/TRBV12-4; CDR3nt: TGTGCCAGCAGAATACGGGAGGGGCAGTACTTC; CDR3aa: CASRIREGQYF
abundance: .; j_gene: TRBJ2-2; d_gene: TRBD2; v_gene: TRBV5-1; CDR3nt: TGCGCCAGCAGCTTGCGGATTCAGCGGGACGTCGTGTCCGGGGAGCTGTTTTTT; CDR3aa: CASSLRIQRDVVSGELFF
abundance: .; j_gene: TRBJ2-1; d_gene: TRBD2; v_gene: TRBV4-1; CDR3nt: TGCGCCAGCAGCCAAGGGACTAGCGGATCCTACAATGAGCAGTTCTTC; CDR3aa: CASSQGTSGSYNEQFF
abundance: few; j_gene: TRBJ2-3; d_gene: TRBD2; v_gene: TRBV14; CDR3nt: TGTGCCAGCAGCCCCGGGACTAGATCTGTTGCAGATACGCAGTATTTT; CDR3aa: CASSPGTRSVADTQYF
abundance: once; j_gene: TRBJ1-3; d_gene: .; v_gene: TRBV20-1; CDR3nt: TGCAGTGCTAGGGACCACCTCTCTGGAAACACCATATATTTT; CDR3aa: CSARDHLSGNTIYF
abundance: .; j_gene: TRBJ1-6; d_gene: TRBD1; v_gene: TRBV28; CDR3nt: TGTGCCAGCAGTTACCCCGGCGACAGGGCCTATTCACCCCTCCACTTT; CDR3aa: CASSYPGDRAYSPLHF
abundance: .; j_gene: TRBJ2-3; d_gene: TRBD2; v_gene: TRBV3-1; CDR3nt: TGTGCCAGCAGCCCACTCCGAGCGGGAGGTCTAGATACGCAGTATTTT; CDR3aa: CASSPLRAGGLDTQYF
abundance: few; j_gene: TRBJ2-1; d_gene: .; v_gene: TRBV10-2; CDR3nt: TGCGCCAGCAGTGTGAAAGCGGGTGGGGGATCTGAGCAGTTCTTC; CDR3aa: CASSVKAGGGSEQFF
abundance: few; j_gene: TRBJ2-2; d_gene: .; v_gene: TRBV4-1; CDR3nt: TGCGCCAGCAGCCATACAAGGGGTAACACCGGGGAGCTGTTTTTT; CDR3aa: CASSHTRGNTGELFF
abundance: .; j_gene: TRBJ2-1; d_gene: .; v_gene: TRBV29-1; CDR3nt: TGCAGCACCAGGGTTTCCTACAATGAGCAGTTCTTC; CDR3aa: CSTRVSYNEQFF
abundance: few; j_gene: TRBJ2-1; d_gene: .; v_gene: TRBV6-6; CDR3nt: TGTGCCAGCAGTTCTCCGGGGGAGAATGAGCAGTTCTTC; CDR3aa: CASSSPGENEQFF
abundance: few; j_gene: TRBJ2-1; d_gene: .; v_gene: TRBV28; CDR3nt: TGTGCCAGCAGTCTAATTGGGAGGTCGGGGTTCTTC; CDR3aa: CASSLIGRSGFF
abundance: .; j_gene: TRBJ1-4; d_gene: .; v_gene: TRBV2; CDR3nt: TGTGCCAGCAAGATAGACGCAACTAATGAAAAACTGTTTTTT; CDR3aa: CASKIDATNEKLFF
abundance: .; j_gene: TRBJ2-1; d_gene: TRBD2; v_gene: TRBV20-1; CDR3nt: TGCAGTGCTAGAGATCCCCTAGCGGGAGGCTCCTACAATGAGCAGTTCTTC; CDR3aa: CSARDPLAGGSYNEQFF
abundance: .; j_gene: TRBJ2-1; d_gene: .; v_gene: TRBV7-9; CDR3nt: TGTGCCAGCAGCTTAGACTCGCATGAGCAGTTCTTC; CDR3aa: CASSLDSHEQFF
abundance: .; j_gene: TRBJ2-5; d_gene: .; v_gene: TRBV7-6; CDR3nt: TGTGCCAGCAGCGGGGTGGTCCGAGGGGAGACCCAGTACTTC; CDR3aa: CASSGVVRGETQYF
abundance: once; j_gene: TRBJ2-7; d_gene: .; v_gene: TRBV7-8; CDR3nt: TGTGCCAGCAGCTTGACGGAATACCTCTCCTACGAGCAGTACTTC; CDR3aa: CASSLTEYLSYEQYF
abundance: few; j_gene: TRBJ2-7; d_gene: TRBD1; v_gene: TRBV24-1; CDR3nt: TGTGCCACCAGTGACGCCGGGACAGGGGTGAACGAGCAGTACTTC; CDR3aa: CATSDAGTGVNEQYF
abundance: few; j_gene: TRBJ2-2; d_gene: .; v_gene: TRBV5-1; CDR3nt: TGCGCCAGCAGCTTGGCCGGTAGGGCCCTGCCCGGGGAGCTGTTTTTT; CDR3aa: CASSLAGRALPGELFF